The 2 T cell receptor beta chains listed next were all sequenced from one sample in a study of blood T cells in healthy people across ages. Then a second PCR, running about 7 to 11 cycles, was carried out with a sample-barcoded 5' primer and a J-beta primer mix. TCRdb redid the calling of the 5' RACE reads with MiXCR, one entry per CDR3 protein. This table holds 450,000 to 700,000 distinct CDR3 sequences, approximately 25% found once. Sequencing used blood. The receptors derive from a woman in her seventies in good health.

The J gene is TRBJ1-2, the V gene TRBV7-2; TRBD1 might be the D (6 bases). V was pared by 1 base and J by 8 bases, with 23 bases between. The CDR3 spans 17 residues. Germline CDR1 and CDR2: SGHTA and FQGNSA. In nucleotides, the CDR3 is TGTGCCAGCAGCTTAGGCCCCCGAGGGACTAGGGGGGAAGGCTACACCTTC. It encodes CASSLGPRGTRGEGYTF.

The rearrangement joins TRBV4-3 to TRBJ2-5; TRBD1 aligns across 10 bases. The J call may be faulty, since TRBJ2-1 better matches the DNA end. This CDR3 has 15 amino acids. Germline V gene data show CDR1 as LGHNA and CDR2 as YSLEER. CDR3 protein: CASSHPGTGANEQFF. For the CDR3, the DNA is TGCGCCAGCAGCCACCCCGGGACAGGGGCAAATGAGCAGTTCTTC.